This T cell receptor (beta chain) appears in the sequencing data of a study of control samples from healthy donors and cancer patients. Germline V gives CDR1 ENHRY, CDR2 SYGVKD. The J segment lost 7 bases and the V segment lost 3 bases, leaving 9 bases of the junction unmatched. This CDR3 spans 15 amino acids. TCRdb's table, derived via immunoSEQ multiplex PCR, lists solely in-frame clones and lacks some. The sample holds 60,000 to 65,000 clones, around 85% seen once. The sample was blood. This sequence was found in a man aged 35-49 years in good health. The genes are TRBV10-3 and TRBJ1-1; TRBD1 matches at 9 bases. The CDR3 DNA reads TGTGCCATCAGTGATATTAACAGGGGGCATAGTGAAGCTTTCTTT. The encoded protein is CAISDINRGHSEAFF.